This T cell receptor (beta chain) was profiled in a study of T cells in Graves' hyperthyroidism and ophthalmopathy. This CDR3 contains 14 residues. The ends were cut back, 6 bases at V and 5 bases at J, with 13 bases in the middle. Amplification yielded TCR beta CDR3 regions, with RNA transcripts as the source. Initially, a first-round RT-PCR of the TCR CDR3 employed the HTBI primer set. Using its own MiXCR run on the multiplex PCR reads, TCRdb lists one record per CDR3 protein. Among approximately 370,000 distinct CDR3 sequences listed, more than 12% were seen once. This clonotype was detected ten times or more.

The specimen was blood. This TCR came from a woman younger than 45 with Graves' hyperthyroidism. The chain recombines TRBV12-3 or TRBV12-4 with TRBJ1-4; tentatively, D is TRBD1 (6 bases). The CDR3 nucleotides are TGTGCCAGCAGGACAGGACGGACAAATGAAAAACTGTTTTTT. It encodes CASRTGRTNEKLFF.